The entry below gives a single T cell receptor (beta chain) sequence along with its context. The data belong to a study of blood T cell repertoires in COVID-19. The overall study: T cells, B-cell-depleted T cells, or PBMCs provided the cDNA or gDNA that served as material.

Those enrolled, adults aged roughly 18 to 95 years, came from under 25 US areas. Participants' own reports of clinical history determined their cohort assignment. Germline CDR1 is SGHRS and CDR2 is YFSETQ. The CDR3 has 16 residues. The ends lost 4 bases at V and 2 bases at J; junction bases unmatched: 9. Study processing details: Cell counts per sample came from amplifying reference gene primers. Method: immunoSEQ multiplex PCR; TCRdb's copy keeps in-frame clones and lacks some. D and trimming were read from the DNA, whereas the V and J calls and clone size are those reported in that table. The table has around 260,000 clones, about 86% seen once.

This clonotype was sampled from a man aged 30-40 years with acute COVID-19. Sequencing was done on a sample of PBMCs or T cells enriched from blood (not recorded which). This chain uses TRBV5-1 with TRBJ2-5, with TRBD1 matching over 9 bases. The CDR3 sequence is CASSLISGTGQETQYF. DNA for the CDR3: TGCGCCAGCAGCCTCATCTCCGGGACAGGGCAAGAGACCCAGTACTTC.